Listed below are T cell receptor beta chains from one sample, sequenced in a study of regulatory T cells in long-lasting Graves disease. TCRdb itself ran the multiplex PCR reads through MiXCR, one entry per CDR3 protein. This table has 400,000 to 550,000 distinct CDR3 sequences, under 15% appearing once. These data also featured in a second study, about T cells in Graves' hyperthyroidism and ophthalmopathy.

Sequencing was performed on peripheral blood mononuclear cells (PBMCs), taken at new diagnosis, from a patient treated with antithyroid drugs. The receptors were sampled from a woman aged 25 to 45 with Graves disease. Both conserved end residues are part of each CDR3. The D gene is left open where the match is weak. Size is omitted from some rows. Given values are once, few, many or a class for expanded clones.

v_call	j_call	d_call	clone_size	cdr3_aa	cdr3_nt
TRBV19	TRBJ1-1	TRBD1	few	CASSIWTGGDTEAFF	TGTGCCAGTAGTATATGGACAGGGGGTGACACTGAAGCTTTCTTT
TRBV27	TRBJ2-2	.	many	CASSSAANTGELFF	TGTGCCAGCAGTTCGGCAGCTAACACCGGGGAGCTGTTTTTT
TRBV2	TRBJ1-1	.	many	CASIGLMNTEAFF	TGTGCCAGCATTGGTCTCATGAACACTGAAGCTTTCTTT
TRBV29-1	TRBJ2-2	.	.	CSVSLAATRGTGELFF	TGCAGCGTTAGCCTAGCCGCAACCCGCGGCACCGGGGAGCTGTTTTTT
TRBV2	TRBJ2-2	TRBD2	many	CALRLAGGSTGELFF	TGTGCCCTACGACTGGCGGGAGGTTCCACCGGGGAGCTGTTTTTT
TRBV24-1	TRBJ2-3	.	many	CATSDPPPEGADTQYF	TGTGCCACCAGTGATCCCCCCCCTGAGGGGGCAGATACGCAGTATTTT
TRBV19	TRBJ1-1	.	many	CASSPGYTEAFF	TGTGCCAGTAGTCCCGGCTACACTGAAGCTTTCTTT
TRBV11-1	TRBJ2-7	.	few	CASSPRGSYYEQYF	TGCGCCAGCAGCCCTAGAGGCAGTTACTACGAGCAGTACTTC
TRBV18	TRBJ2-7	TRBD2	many	CASSPGTSGNYYEQYF	TGTGCCAGCTCACCAGGGACTAGCGGGAACTACTACGAGCAGTACTTC
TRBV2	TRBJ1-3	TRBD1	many	CASSFAGQVVSGNTIYF	TGTGCCAGCAGTTTCGCGGGACAGGTCGTCTCTGGAAACACCATATATTTT
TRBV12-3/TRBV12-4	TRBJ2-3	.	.	CASSLIPNSGTDTQYF	TGTGCCAGCAGTTTAATCCCAAACTCTGGCACAGATACGCAGTATTTT
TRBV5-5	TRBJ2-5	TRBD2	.	CASSLTSGRGRETQYF	TGTGCCAGCAGCTTGACTAGCGGGAGGGGTCGGGAGACCCAGTACTTC
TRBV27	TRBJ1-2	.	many	CASRGTYYGYTF	TGTGCCAGCAGGGGGACATACTATGGCTACACCTTC
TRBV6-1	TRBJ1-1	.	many	CATSRAYTEAFF	TGTGCCACCTCCAGGGCGTACACTGAAGCTTTCTTT
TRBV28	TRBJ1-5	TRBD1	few	CASSKQGAIQPQHF	TGTGCCAGCAGCAAACAGGGGGCTATTCAGCCCCAGCATTTT
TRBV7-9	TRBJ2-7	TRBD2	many	CASSPKGGGTALYEQYF	TGTGCCAGCAGCCCAAAGGGCGGGGGTACAGCTCTATACGAGCAGTACTTC
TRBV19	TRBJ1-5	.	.	CASSIVGQGAGGRRSQHF	TGTGCCAGTAGTATAGTCGGGCAGGGCGCGGGGGGAAGGAGGTCCCAGCATTTT
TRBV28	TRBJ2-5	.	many	CASSLFGGAQYF	TGTGCCAGCAGTTTATTCGGCGGGGCCCAGTACTTC
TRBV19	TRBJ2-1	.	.	CASSVPGHYNEQFF	TGTGCCAGTAGTGTACCGGGACATTACAATGAGCAGTTCTTC
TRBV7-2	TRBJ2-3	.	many	CASSFVTDTQYF	TGTGCCAGCAGCTTCGTAACAGATACGCAGTATTTT
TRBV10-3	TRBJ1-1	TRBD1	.	CAISPGQGAAEAFF	TGTGCCATCAGCCCGGGACAGGGGGCCGCTGAAGCTTTCTTT
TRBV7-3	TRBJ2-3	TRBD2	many	CASSAWTSGSDTQYF	TGTGCCAGCAGCGCCTGGACTAGCGGCTCAGATACGCAGTATTTT
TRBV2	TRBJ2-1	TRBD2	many	CASCTSGKGEQFF	TGTGCCAGCTGTACTAGCGGGAAAGGTGAGCAGTTCTTC
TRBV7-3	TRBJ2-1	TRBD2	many	CASRKTSGSIDEQFF	TGTGCCAGCAGGAAAACTAGCGGGAGTATCGATGAGCAGTTCTTC
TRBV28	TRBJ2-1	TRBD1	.	CASSSSGQGYNEQFF	TGTGCCAGCAGTTCCTCGGGACAGGGCTACAATGAGCAGTTCTTC
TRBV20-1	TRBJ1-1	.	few	CSAGGGGYLTEAFF	TGCAGTGCGGGTGGGGGGGGGTATCTCACTGAAGCTTTCTTT
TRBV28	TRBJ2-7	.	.	CASRAMESEQYF	TGTGCCAGCAGGGCAATGGAGAGCGAGCAGTACTTC
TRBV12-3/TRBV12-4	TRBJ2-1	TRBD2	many	CASSRSGGIDREQFF	TGTGCCAGCAGCCGTAGCGGGGGTATCGACAGGGAGCAGTTCTTC
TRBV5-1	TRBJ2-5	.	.	CASSFVGGRMETQYF	TGCGCCAGCAGCTTTGTGGGGGGGCGCATGGAGACCCAGTACTTC
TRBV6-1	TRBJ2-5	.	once	CASSGRFQETQYF	TGTGCCAGCAGTGGACGGTTCCAAGAGACCCAGTACTTC
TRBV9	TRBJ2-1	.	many	CASSVEAGYNEQFF	TGTGCCAGCAGCGTAGAGGCAGGATACAATGAGCAGTTCTTC
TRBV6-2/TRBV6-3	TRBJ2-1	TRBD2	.	CASRGLAVYNEQFF	TGTGCCAGCCGGGGACTAGCGGTCTACAATGAGCAGTTCTTC
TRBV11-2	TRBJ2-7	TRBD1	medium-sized	CASSLEAGQGFYEQYF	TGTGCCAGCAGTTTAGAGGCGGGACAGGGCTTCTACGAGCAGTACTTC
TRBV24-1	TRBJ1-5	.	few	CATSDFGQGQPQHF	TGTGCCACCAGTGATTTTGGTCAGGGACAGCCCCAGCATTTT
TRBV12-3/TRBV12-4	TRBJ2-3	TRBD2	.	CASSTIAGAESDTQYF	TGTGCCAGCAGTACGATAGCGGGGGCTGAGTCAGATACGCAGTATTTT
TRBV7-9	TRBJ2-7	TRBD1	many	CASSPPDRTSYEQYF	TGTGCCAGCAGCCCACCGGACAGGACCTCCTACGAGCAGTACTTC
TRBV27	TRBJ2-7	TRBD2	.	CASSDTGLAGDEQYF	TGTGCCAGCAGCGATACCGGACTAGCGGGAGACGAGCAGTACTTC
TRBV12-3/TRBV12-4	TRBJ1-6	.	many	CASSLGAGGSPLHF	TGTGCCAGCAGTTTAGGGGCCGGGGGTTCACCCCTCCACTTT
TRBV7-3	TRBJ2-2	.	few	CASQRTGKNTGELFF	TGTGCCAGCCAAAGGACGGGGAAGAACACCGGGGAGCTGTTTTTT
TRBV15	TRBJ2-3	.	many	CATSRDRGFTDTQYF	TGTGCCACCAGCAGAGACAGGGGCTTCACAGATACGCAGTATTTT
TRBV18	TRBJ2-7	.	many	CASSPSQLAYEQYF	TGTGCCAGCTCACCATCACAATTGGCCTACGAGCAGTACTTC